The entry below describes one T cell receptor (beta chain). Its matching antigen is unknown. PCR was performed using 60 Vbeta and 13 Jbeta primers. Sequencing was performed with immunoSEQ multiplex PCR; in TCRdb, only in-frame clones are kept and a portion is missing. This sample yields approximately 190,000 clones, of which roughly 80% are seen a single time; 3% to 4% belongs to the top ten. This entry belongs to a study of cytomegalovirus exposure and HLA in healthy donors. V lost 0 bases to trimming and J lost 6 bases; unmatched junction nucleotides: 5. Germline V gene data show CDR1 as SGHNT and CDR2 as YYREEE (reference sequence). The CDR3 is 17 amino acids. General study findings and limits: Analysis was carried out at a later point, and it linked a missense DCLRE1C variant to TCR beta V- and J-gene trimming. Cytomegalovirus association was assigned to over 150 TCR beta chains. Most TCR sequences were seen very rarely across donors, but some public TCRs occurred in many. The authors later found HLA-associated TCR beta chains more clonally expanded than equally common others.

Sequencing input: PBMCs. J is TRBJ2-1 and V is TRBV5-4; 14 bases match TRBD2. The receptor's source is a man aged 50 to 60 in good health and CMV-seronegative. CDR3 sequence (DNA): TGTGCCAGCAGCTTGGGACTAGCGGGGGGGCCGAGCAATGAGCAGTTCTTC. This encodes CASSLGLAGGPSNEQFF.